The source of this T cell receptor (beta chain) is a study of T cells expressing NK-cell markers. In the study overall: Repertoires of TCR beta were obtained from T cells sorted as CD3+CD56+NKG2C+, CD3+CD56+NKG2C- and CD3+CD56-NKG2C+. Most of the eight sequenced donors tested HCMV-seropositive; one tested seronegative.

There are 17 residues in the CDR3. The germline gives CDR1 MNHEY, CDR2 SMNVEV (reference sequence). For each CDR3 protein, TCRdb gives one entry from its re-call of the 5' RACE reads, without DNA. Listed are 300,000 to 500,000 distinct CDR3 sequences; about 11% falls within the top ten. The clonotype originates from a woman aged 45-65 years in good health. The sequenced sample consisted of blood T cells: a sorted CD56 or NKG2C T cell subset, CD4+ or CD8+ T cells, or bulk PBMC T cells (not recorded which). The chain recombines TRBV27 with TRBJ2-5; the TRBD2 assignment by TCRdb is unverifiable without DNA. The CDR3 sequence is CASSSLVVAGAQETQYF.